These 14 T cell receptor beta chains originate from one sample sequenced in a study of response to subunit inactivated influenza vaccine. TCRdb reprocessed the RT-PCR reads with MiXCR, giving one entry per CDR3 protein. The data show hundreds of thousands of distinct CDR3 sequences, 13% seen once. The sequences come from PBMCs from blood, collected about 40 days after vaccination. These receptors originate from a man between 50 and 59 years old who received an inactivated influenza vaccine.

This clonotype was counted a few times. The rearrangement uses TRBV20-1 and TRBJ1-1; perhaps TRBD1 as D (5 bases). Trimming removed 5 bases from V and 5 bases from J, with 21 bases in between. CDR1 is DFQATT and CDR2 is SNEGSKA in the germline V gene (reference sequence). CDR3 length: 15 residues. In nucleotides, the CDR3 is TGCAGTGCTGAAACCGGGACTAGGGCCCAAACTGAAGCTTTCTTT. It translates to CSAETGTRAQTEAFF.

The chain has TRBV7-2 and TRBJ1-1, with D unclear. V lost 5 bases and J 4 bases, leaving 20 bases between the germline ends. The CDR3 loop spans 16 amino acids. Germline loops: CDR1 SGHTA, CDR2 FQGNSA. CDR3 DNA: TGTGCCAGCAGCCTCTGGGAACAGCTCGTCGGCACTGAAGCTTTCTTT. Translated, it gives CASSLWEQLVGTEAFF. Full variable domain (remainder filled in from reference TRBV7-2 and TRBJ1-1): GAGVSQSPSNKVTEKGKDVELRCDPISGHTALYWYRQSLGQGLEFLIYFQGNSAPDKSGLPSDRFSAERTGGSVSTLTIQRTQQEDSAVYLCASSLWEQLVGTEAFFGQGTRLTVV.

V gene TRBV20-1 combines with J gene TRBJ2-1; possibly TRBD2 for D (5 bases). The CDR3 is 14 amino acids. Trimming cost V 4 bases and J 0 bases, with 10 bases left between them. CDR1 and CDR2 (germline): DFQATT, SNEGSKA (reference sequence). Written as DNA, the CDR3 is TGCAGTGCTATAGCGTGGAGCTCCTACAATGAGCAGTTCTTC. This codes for CSAIAWSSYNEQFF.

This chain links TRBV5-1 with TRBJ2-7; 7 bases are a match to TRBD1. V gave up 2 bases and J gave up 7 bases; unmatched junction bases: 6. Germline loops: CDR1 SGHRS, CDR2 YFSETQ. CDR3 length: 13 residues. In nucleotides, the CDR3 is TGCGCCAGCAGCTTTGGACAGGCCAGGGAGCAGTACTTC. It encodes CASSFGQAREQYF.

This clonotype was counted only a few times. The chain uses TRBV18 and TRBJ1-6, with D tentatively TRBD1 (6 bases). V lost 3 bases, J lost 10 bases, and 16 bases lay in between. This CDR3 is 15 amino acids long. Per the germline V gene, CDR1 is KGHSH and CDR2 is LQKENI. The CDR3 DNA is TGTGCCAGCTCACCGAAGACAGGAGCCGACTCACCCCTCCACTTT. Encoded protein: CASSPKTGADSPLHF.

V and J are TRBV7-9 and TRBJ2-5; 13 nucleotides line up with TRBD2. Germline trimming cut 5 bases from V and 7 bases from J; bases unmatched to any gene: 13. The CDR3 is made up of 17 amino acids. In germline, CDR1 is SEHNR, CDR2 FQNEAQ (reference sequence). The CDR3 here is CASSATKGLAGVGTQYF. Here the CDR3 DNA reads TGTGCCAGCAGCGCAACGAAAGGACTAGCGGGGGTAGGGACCCAGTACTTC.

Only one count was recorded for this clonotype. CDR3 DNA sequence: TGCGCCAGCAGCCAGGAACTAGCGGAATCCTACAATGAGCAGTTCTTC. It is translated as CASSQELAESYNEQFF. V gene TRBV4-3 combines with J gene TRBJ2-1, with 8 bases identical to TRBD2. With V trimmed by 3 bases and J by 1 base, 5 bases remained unmatched. The germline CDR1 and CDR2 sequences are LGHNA and YSLEER. CDR3 length equals 16 residues.

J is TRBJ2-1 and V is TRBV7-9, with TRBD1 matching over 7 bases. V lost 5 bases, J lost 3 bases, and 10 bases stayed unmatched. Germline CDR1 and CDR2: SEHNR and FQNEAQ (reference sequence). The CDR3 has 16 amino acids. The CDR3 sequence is CASSANTGAIYNEQFF. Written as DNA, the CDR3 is TGTGCCAGCAGCGCCAACACAGGGGCAATCTACAATGAGCAGTTCTTC. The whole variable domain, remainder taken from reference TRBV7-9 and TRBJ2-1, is DTGVSQNPRHKITKRGQNVTFRCDPISEHNRLYWYRQTLGQGPEFLTYFQNEAQLEKSRLLSDRFSAERPKGSFSTLEIQRTEQGDSAMYLCASSANTGAIYNEQFFGPGTRLTVL.

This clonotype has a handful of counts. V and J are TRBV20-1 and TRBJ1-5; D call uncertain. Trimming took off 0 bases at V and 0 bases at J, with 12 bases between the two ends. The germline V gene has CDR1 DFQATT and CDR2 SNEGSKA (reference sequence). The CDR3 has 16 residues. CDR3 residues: CSARDRGSYSNQPQHF. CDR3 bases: TGCAGTGCTAGAGATCGAGGCAGTTATAGCAATCAGCCCCAGCATTTT.

The CDR3: CASSYSPDRGLYEQYF. The CDR3 DNA follows: TGTGCCAGCAGTTACTCCCCGGACAGGGGGCTATACGAGCAGTACTTC. V is TRBV6-5 and J is TRBJ2-7; 11 nucleotides match TRBD1. The CDR3 totals 16 residues. Per germline, CDR1 MNHEY and CDR2 SVGAGI. V shed 0 bases and J 4 bases; nucleotides not matched to a gene: 5.

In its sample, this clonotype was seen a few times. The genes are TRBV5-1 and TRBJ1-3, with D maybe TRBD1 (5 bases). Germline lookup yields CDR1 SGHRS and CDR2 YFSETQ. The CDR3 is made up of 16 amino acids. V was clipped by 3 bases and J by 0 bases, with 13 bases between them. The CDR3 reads CASSSGGGSSGNTIYF. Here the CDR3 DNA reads TGCGCCAGCAGCTCCGGTGGGGGAAGCTCTGGAAACACCATATATTTT.

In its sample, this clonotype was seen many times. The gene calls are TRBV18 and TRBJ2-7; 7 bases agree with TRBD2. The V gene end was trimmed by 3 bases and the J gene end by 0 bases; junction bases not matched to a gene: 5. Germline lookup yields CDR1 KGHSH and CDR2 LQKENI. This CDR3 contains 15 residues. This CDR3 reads CASSPLAEISYEQYF. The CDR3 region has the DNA TGTGCCAGCTCACCCCTAGCGGAGATCTCCTACGAGCAGTACTTC.

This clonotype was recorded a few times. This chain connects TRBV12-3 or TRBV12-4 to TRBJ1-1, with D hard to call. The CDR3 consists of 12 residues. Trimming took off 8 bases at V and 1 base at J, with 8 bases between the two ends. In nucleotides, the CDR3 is TGTGCCAGCTGGTGGGGGAACACTGAAGCTTTCTTT. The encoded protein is CASWWGNTEAFF.

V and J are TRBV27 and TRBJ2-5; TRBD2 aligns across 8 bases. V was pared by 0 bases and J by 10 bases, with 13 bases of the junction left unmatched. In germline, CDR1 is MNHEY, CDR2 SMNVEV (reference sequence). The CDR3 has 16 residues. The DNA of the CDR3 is TGTGCCAGCAGTTTATCTCGCGGGGGGCCTTCTAGGGTCCAGTACTTC. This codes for CASSLSRGGPSRVQYF.